This T cell receptor beta chain originates from a study of T cells in Graves' hyperthyroidism and ophthalmopathy. Study information: Peripheral blood was taken when the disease was first diagnosed, before any treatment began.

This clonotype was detected many times. The antigen remains unidentified. The cohort's ophthalmopathy patients, a group with duration under 3 months, had a Clinical Activity Score of at least 3 and a NOSPECS grade of at least 4. The germline V gene has CDR1 SNHLY and CDR2 FYNNEI. The CDR3 is 14 amino acids. Trimming took 7 bases from V and 0 from J, leaving 12 bases between them. General study results and limits: The majority of expanded thyroid clonotypes above 0.001 also appeared in blood. Ophthalmopathy onset followed model prediction by a median about six months.

TCR beta CDR3 region amplification was performed from RNA transcripts. The HTBI primer set drove a first-round RT-PCR of the TCR CDR3. TCRdb used MiXCR to reprocess the multiplex PCR reads, holding one entry per CDR3 protein. The sample has around 600,000 distinct CDR3 sequences, approximately 14% seen once. What was sequenced was blood. This sequence joins TRBV2 and TRBJ1-2; D remains unclear. The TCR comes from a woman aged 45-65 years with Graves' ophthalmopathy. This chain's CDR3 is CASKVIGTNYGYTF. CDR3 nucleotides: TGTGCCAGCAAGGTGATAGGAACTAACTATGGCTACACCTTC.